The rows below give T cell receptor beta chains drawn from one sample of a study of long-term antiretroviral therapy in people with HIV. The protocol was immunoSEQ multiplex PCR, while the TCRdb copy is restricted to in-frame clones and leaves out a portion. This table holds roughly 30,000 clones, approximately 87% found once. Here the sequenced sample was unsorted PBMCs, taken around 5 years after starting antiretroviral therapy. Receptors originate from a man aged 35 to 55 with HIV. The conserved cysteine and the conserved F or W are not part of the CDR3 here. Clone size is not always given. Where it is, it says once, few, many or a class for expanded clones.

abundance | j_gene | v_gene | CDR3aa
NA | TRBJ2-1 | TRBV18 | ASSPDSGINEQF
NA | TRBJ2-1 | TRBV10-2 | ASSERISGLNEQF
NA | TRBJ2-7 | TRBV5-5 | ASSLGVAPAYEQY
NA | TRBJ2-1 | TRBV2 | ASSERERQF
once | TRBJ2-7 | TRBV7-2 | ASSFEQGLYEQY
NA | TRBJ2-3 | TRBV29-1 | SVGAPDTQY
NA | TRBJ2-2 | TRBV2 | ASSGFLMGDTGELF
NA | TRBJ2-2 | TRBV7-3 | ASSTTGVNTGELF
NA | TRBJ2-1 | TRBV5-4 | ATGYRINEQF
NA | TRBJ1-2 | TRBV6-5 | ASSSTLNYGYT
NA | TRBJ2-7 | TRBV10-2 | ASRTETYEQY
NA | TRBJ2-7 | TRBV11-3 | ASSLDSWKSDAVLFYEQY
NA | TRBJ2-1 | TRBV7-9 | ASSNITGPTYNEQF
NA | TRBJ2-1 | TRBV5-4 | ASSPGLAGWSGEQF
few | TRBJ2-2 | TRBV10-3 | ATSQTLISNTGELF
once | TRBJ2-2 | TRBV29-1 | SVTTSGGAGELF
NA | TRBJ2-7 | TRBV4-1 | ASSQFAGDTYEQY
NA | TRBJ2-7 | TRBV10-2 | ASSEFRGVSYEQY
NA | TRBJ2-1 | TRBV27 | ASSLGSRDEQF
NA | TRBJ2-2 | TRBV28 | ASSSPRGGTFGTGELF
NA | TRBJ1-2 | TRBV13 | ASSLGPWVGYT
NA | TRBJ2-1 | TRBV5-1 | ASSLSQASSYNEQF
once | TRBJ2-5 | TRBV7-2 | ASSLGGDRRGETQY
NA | TRBJ2-3 | TRBV7-9 | ASSASTDTQY
NA | TRBJ2-7 | TRBV18 | ASSPRELAGHYEQY
NA | TRBJ2-7 | TRBV5-1 | ASSLEMGTYEQY
NA | TRBJ1-1 | TRBV11-2 | ASSLDPGQLIGDTEAF
NA | TRBJ2-5 | TRBV14 | ASSQWQETQY
once | TRBJ1-2 | TRBV7-9 | ASSLGDGLYGYT
once | TRBJ2-5 | TRBV18 | ASSPPLPTSQETQY
NA | TRBJ2-5 | TRBV7-9 | ASSSRTSGGETQY
NA | TRBJ2-1 | TRBV5-6 | ASSLTQGNEQF
NA | TRBJ2-2 | TRBV6-1 | ASSGDRGGAFTGELF
NA | TRBJ2-1 | TRBV7-9 | ASSYGDVNEQF
NA | TRBJ2-7 | TRBV9 | ASSVPSGEGGQQY
NA | TRBJ1-1 | TRBV27 | ASSPLGRNTEAF
NA | TRBJ2-5 | TRBV5-8 | ASSSPGLAAFRGETQY
NA | TRBJ2-7 | TRBV9 | ASSDAGHVSYEQY
NA | TRBJ1-2 | TRBV13 | ASTVWGPNYGYT
once | TRBJ2-2 | TRBV4-1 | ASSQEGDTYTGELF
NA | TRBJ1-1 | TRBV6-1 | ASSGRGSEAF
NA | TRBJ1-5 | TRBV19 | ASSIDHGNQPQH